This T cell receptor (beta chain) was captured in a study of T cells after yellow fever vaccination. This clonotype occurred a few times. Its antigen remains unidentified. The CDR3 has 15 residues. After removal of 5 bases from V and 5 bases from J, the junction contained 9 bases not matched to a gene. The germline CDR1 and CDR2 sequences are SGHVS and FQNEAQ. Study observations and caveats: Reappearing after the booster were most of the clones from primary vaccination (less than 97% CD4, about 88% CD8). Contamination by abundant bulk-population clonotypes could be present in FACS-sorted repertoires.

UMIs were added to TCR cDNA along with a universal primer site when it was made by 5'RACE template switching. TCRdb independently ran MiXCR on the 5' RACE reads; one entry per CDR3 protein. The repertoire includes around 320,000 distinct CDR3 sequences, approximately 11% of them detected once, and about 3% sits in the top ten. This sequence joins TRBV7-8 and TRBJ2-7, with 10 bases aligning to TRBD1. Here the sequenced sample was CD4+ T cells sorted from PBMCs, taken 45 days after the yellow fever booster vaccination. This clonotype was obtained from a young man who received the YFV17D yellow fever vaccine. The CDR3 DNA reads TGTGCCAGCAGCGCCCGGGACAGGGGATGGGACGAGCAGTACTTC. It codes for CASSARDRGWDEQYF.